One sample yielded the 29 T cell receptor beta chains listed below, sequenced in a study of control samples from healthy donors and cancer patients. Generated by immunoSEQ multiplex PCR, the TCRdb table keeps only in-frame clones and is missing some. The sample yields about 110,000 clones, about four fifths seen once. Sequencing was done on a sample of blood. The receptors come from a woman between 45 and 65 years old in good health.

This clone was seen once. The CDR3 DNA is TGTGCCAGCAGCGTCAGGGGCGGAGCCCACTCCTATGGCTACACCTTC. It yields the protein CASSVRGGAHSYGYTF. This chain uses TRBV7-2 with TRBJ1-2; possibly TRBD1 for D (6 bases). This CDR3 contains 16 residues. CDR1 and CDR2 from the germline V gene are SGHTA and FQGNSA. Trimming took 5 bases from V and 4 from J, leaving 20 bases between them.

The CDR3 is CASTPEGGLDQPQHF. The CDR3 DNA is TGTGCCAGCACTCCTGAGGGGGGGTTGGATCAGCCCCAGCATTTT. The V call is TRBV6-6, the J call TRBJ1-5, with a possible D match to TRBD1 (6 bases). The CDR3 length is 15 residues. Germline V gene data show CDR1 as MNHNY and CDR2 as SVGAGI (reference sequence). The V end was cut by 7 bases, the J end by 5 bases, with 18 bases between.

V is TRBV2 and J is TRBJ2-2; 7 nucleotides align to TRBD1. The germline CDR1 and CDR2 sequences are SNHLY and FYNNEI. Trimming removed 5 bases from V and 4 bases from J; junction bases left unmatched: 7. This CDR3 is built from 15 residues. CDR3 nucleotide sequence: TGTGCCAGCAGTCCGTCGGGACAGTTCACCGGGGAGCTGTTTTTT. Translated, it gives CASSPSGQFTGELFF. The full variable domain, completed using reference TRBV2 and TRBJ2-2, is EPEVTQTPSHQVTQMGQEVILRCVPISNHLYFYWYRQILGQKVEFLVSFYNNEISEKSEIFDDQFSVERPDGSNFTLKIRSTKLEDSAMYFCASSPSGQFTGELFFGEGSRLTVL.

V usage is TRBV10-3 and J usage is TRBJ1-4; weak D call: TRBD1 (5 bases). Germline V gene data show CDR1 as ENHRY and CDR2 as SYGVKD. The CDR3 spans 15 residues. Trimming took off 2 bases at V and 1 base at J, with 8 bases between the two ends. The CDR3 nucleotides read TGTGCCATCAGTGAGACGGGGGTAACTAATGAAAAACTGTTTTTT. Protein sequence: CAISETGVTNEKLFF.

The chain combines TRBV9 with TRBJ1-2, with 9 bases aligning to TRBD1. V dropped 0 bases and J dropped 4; count of bases not matched to a gene: 4. CDR3 length: 15 residues. Per the germline V gene, CDR1 is SGDLS and CDR2 is YYNGEE. The CDR3 is CASSVEGQGLYGYTF. CDR3 DNA sequence: TGTGCCAGCAGCGTAGAGGGACAGGGTCTCTATGGCTACACCTTC.

The chain employs TRBV15 and TRBJ2-5; possibly TRBD2 for D (7 bases). Between the trimmed V and J ends, which lost 0 bases and 4 bases, there was a span of 9 bases. Germline V gives CDR1 LNHNV, CDR2 YYDKDF (reference sequence). The CDR3 spans 14 residues. CDR3 coding DNA: TGTGCCACCAGCAGAGAGGGGGGGGCAGAGACCCAGTACTTC. Protein: CATSREGGAETQYF.

V and J are TRBV6-5 and TRBJ1-2, with 9 nucleotides matching TRBD1. The CDR3 has 14 amino acids. With V trimmed by 6 bases and J by 4 bases, 6 bases remained unmatched. Germline CDR1 is MNHEY and CDR2 is SVGAGI. The CDR3 DNA is TGTGCCAGCAGATCACAGGGGGCGGGCTATGGCTACACCTTC. Protein sequence: CASRSQGAGYGYTF.

The chain is built from TRBV27 and TRBJ2-7; 9 positions agree with TRBD2. The CDR3 runs to 14 residues. With V trimmed by 6 bases and J by 6 bases, 9 bases remained unmatched. Germline V gene data show CDR1 as MNHEY and CDR2 as SMNVEV (reference sequence). CDR3 residues: CASSHSGRRREQYF. CDR3 coding DNA: TGTGCCAGCAGCCATAGCGGGAGACGGCGCGAGCAGTACTTC.

To note about this clone: Relative to the germline gene, one junction end is altered; a read error may explain this. The chain has TRBV5-1 and TRBJ2-7; TRBD2 might be the D (6 bases). CDR1 and CDR2 (germline): SGHRS, YFSETQ. This CDR3 is 14 amino acids long. The CDR3, as DNA: TGCGCCAGCAGCTTGATTACTAGCTCCTCCGAGCAGTACTTC. The encoded protein is CASSLITSSSEQYF.

V and J are TRBV6-5 and TRBJ2-3; TRBD1 aligns across 7 bases. The V gene's germline CDR1 is MNHEY and CDR2 SVGAGI. There are 15 residues in the CDR3. Trimming cost V 2 bases and J 4 bases; bases outside gene matches: 6. The CDR3: CASSYQTGISDTQYF. CDR3 nucleotides: TGTGCCAGCAGTTACCAGACAGGGATATCAGATACGCAGTATTTT.

V and J are TRBV30 and TRBJ2-7; TRBD1 is a possible D gene (6 bases). CDR1 is GTSNPN, CDR2 SVGIG, per germline (reference sequence). The CDR3 spans 13 residues. V was shortened by 5 bases and J by 7 bases, with 18 bases between the two germline ends. CDR3 coding DNA: TGTGCCTGGCTGGCAGGGGCCACAGGGGAGCAGTACTTC. Translating gives CAWLAGATGEQYF.

CDR3 in amino acids: CASSANRGGGELFF. The CDR3 DNA is TGTGCCAGCAGCGCCAACAGGGGCGGCGGGGAGCTGTTTTTT. This chain links TRBV7-8 with TRBJ2-2; TRBD1 aligns across 7 bases. V was clipped by 5 bases and J by 7 bases; unmatched bases: 7. The CDR3 extends over 14 amino acids. Germline V gene data show CDR1 as SGHVS and CDR2 as FQNEAQ.

There are a few counts of this clone. The chain is built from TRBV7-9 and TRBJ1-3; D is undetermined. This CDR3 is built from 15 residues. Germline values: CDR1 SEHNR, CDR2 FQNEAQ (reference sequence). V was shortened by 5 bases and J by 2 bases, with 13 bases between the two germline ends. In DNA form, the CDR3 reads TGTGCCAGCAGCAAAACCCTGTCAACTGGAAACACCATATATTTT. This codes for CASSKTLSTGNTIYF.

The CDR3 sequence is CASSSQTGLETQYF. Written as DNA, the CDR3 is TGTGCCAGCAGTTCACAGACAGGGTTAGAGACCCAGTACTTC. The V call is TRBV28, the J call TRBJ2-5, with 7 bases matching TRBD1. The CDR3 loop spans 14 amino acids. V was clipped by 4 bases and J by 4 bases; unmatched bases: 6. CDR1 and CDR2 (germline): MDHEN, SYDVKM. The variable domain in full, completed from reference TRBV28 and TRBJ2-5, reads DVKVTQSSRYLVKRTGEKVFLECVQDMDHENMFWYRQDPGLGLRLIYFSYDVKMKEKGDIPEGYSVSREKKERFSLILESASTNQTSMYLCASSSQTGLETQYFGPGTRLLVL.

The chain carries TRBV5-1 and TRBJ2-5; no reliable D call. CDR1 SGHRS and CDR2 YFSETQ come from the germline V gene. The CDR3 covers 13 residues. Trimming cost V 4 bases and J 3 bases, with 10 bases left between them. In DNA, the CDR3 is TGCGCCAGCAGCCCGAACCTTAAAGAGACCCAGTACTTC. It encodes CASSPNLKETQYF.

DNA of the CDR3: TGTGCCAGCAGGGCAGTACAGGGAGGTGCTTTCTTT. Translating it yields CASRAVQGGAFF. V gene TRBV28 combines with J gene TRBJ1-1, with a weak D call TRBD1 (6 bases). V was pared by 6 bases and J by 11 bases, with 16 bases between. The CDR3 loop spans 12 amino acids. Germline-derived CDR1 and CDR2 are MDHEN and SYDVKM.

In DNA form, the CDR3 reads TGTGCCAGCAGCGCTAATTCCCCAGGGGCCGGGCAAGAGACCCAGTACTTC. It codes for CASSANSPGAGQETQYF. This sequence joins TRBV14 and TRBJ2-5; D might be TRBD1 (6 bases). Germline CDR1 is SGHDN and CDR2 is FVKESK. The length of the CDR3 is 17 residues. The V gene lost 5 bases and the J gene lost 2 bases, with 21 bases spanning the gap.

This chain connects TRBV7-2 to TRBJ2-1, with no clear D. Germline loops: CDR1 SGHTA, CDR2 FQGNSA. The CDR3 has 12 residues. Trimming took off 2 bases at V and 6 bases at J, with 5 bases between the two ends. The CDR3 protein is CASSLKPNEQFF. The CDR3 DNA is TGTGCCAGCAGCTTAAAACCCAATGAGCAGTTCTTC.

The table lists this clone with a count of one. The chain uses TRBV11-2 and TRBJ2-5, with 8 positions matching TRBD1. Trimming removed 0 bases from V and 7 bases from J; junction bases left unmatched: 7. This CDR3 contains 15 residues. CDR1 SGHAT and CDR2 FQNNGV come from the germline V gene. The CDR3 sequence is CASSLDGQGTGTQYF. In DNA, the CDR3 is TGTGCCAGCAGCTTAGACGGACAGGGAACCGGGACCCAGTACTTC. Full variable domain (missing parts from reference TRBV11-2 and TRBJ2-5): EAGVAQSPRYKIIEKRQSVAFWCNPISGHATLYWYQQILGQGPKLLIQFQNNGVVDDSQLPKDRFSAERLKGVDSTLKIQPAKLEDSAVYLCASSLDGQGTGTQYFGPGTRLLVL.

This rearrangement joins TRBV12-5 to TRBJ2-7; TRBD2 matches at 10 bases. V was clipped by 1 base and J by 3 bases; unmatched bases: 3. Germline V gene data show CDR1 as LGHNT and CDR2 as FRNRAP. This CDR3 is 15 amino acids long. Here the CDR3 DNA reads TGTGCTAGTGGTTTGGCTAGCGGGAGAGGCTACGAGCAGTACTTC. It codes for CASGLASGRGYEQYF.

This clone has only a few counts. V usage is TRBV5-5 and J usage is TRBJ2-7; tentatively, D is TRBD1 (6 bases). The germline gives CDR1 SGHKS, CDR2 YYEKEE (reference sequence). The CDR3 is 13 residues long. Trimming stripped 0 bases from V and 12 bases from J, with 16 bases between. The DNA for the CDR3 is TGTGCCAGCAGCTTGGACAGGGTAGTATCTCCGTACTTC. Its translation: CASSLDRVVSPYF.

This clone was seen once. The rearrangement uses TRBV6-2 or TRBV6-3 and TRBJ2-7; possibly TRBD1 for D (6 bases). Trimming pared 0 bases from V and 3 bases from J, leaving 15 bases between. There are 16 residues in the CDR3. Germline values: CDR1 MNHEY, CDR2 SVGEGT. CDR3 coding DNA: TGTGCCAGCAGTTACTCGAGAAGCGGACAGTTCTACGAGCAGTACTTC. Its protein product is CASSYSRSGQFYEQYF.

J is TRBJ2-2 and V is TRBV24-1, with 9 bases matching TRBD2. The germline gives CDR1 KGHDR, CDR2 SFDVKD. This CDR3 region has 15 residues. The V gene end was trimmed by 3 bases and the J gene end by 6 bases; junction bases not matched to a gene: 4. CDR3 region: CATSDISGSSGELFF. Written as DNA, the CDR3 is TGTGCCACCAGTGATATTAGCGGGAGCTCCGGGGAGCTGTTTTTT.

The chain employs TRBV9 and TRBJ1-1; TRBD1 agrees at 11 bases. Unmatched junction bases numbered 5, after V lost 4 bases and J lost 3 bases. This CDR3 region has 15 residues. Germline lookup yields CDR1 SGDLS and CDR2 YYNGEE. The CDR3 DNA follows: TGTGCCAGCAGCTTTGGGACAGGGGGGGACACTGAAGCTTTCTTT. Protein product: CASSFGTGGDTEAFF.

This clone was seen more than once but under ten times. V is TRBV18 and J is TRBJ2-1; 10 bases are a match to TRBD1. Germline CDR1 KGHSH, CDR2 LQKENI. The trim removed 3 bases at V and 6 bases at J, leaving 8 bases unmatched. The CDR3 loop spans 16 amino acids. This CDR3 is CASSPYRQGARNEQFF. CDR3 coding DNA: TGTGCCAGCTCACCGTATCGACAGGGGGCCCGCAATGAGCAGTTCTTC. The full variable domain, completed using reference TRBV18 and TRBJ2-1, is NAGVMQNPRHLVRRRGQEARLRCSPMKGHSHVYWYRQLPEEGLKFMVYLQKENIIDESGMPKERFSAEFPKEGPSILRIQQVVRGDSAAYFCASSPYRQGARNEQFFGPGTRLTVL.

The rearrangement uses TRBV27 and TRBJ1-4; no reliable D call. Germline V gene sequence: CDR1 MNHEY, CDR2 SMNVEV (reference sequence). CDR3 size: 16 residues. The V end was cut by 5 bases, the J end by 3 bases, with 16 bases between. CDR3 nucleotides: TGTGCCAGCAGTCTCACCGCCTGGGCCCCTAATGAAAAACTGTTTTTT. It codes for CASSLTAWAPNEKLFF.

The chain is built from TRBV5-5 and TRBJ1-3; D call uncertain. This CDR3 is 14 amino acids long. V was trimmed by 2 bases and J by 0 bases, leaving 6 bases between them. Germline V CDR1 and CDR2: SGHKS, YYEKEE (reference sequence). CDR3 coding DNA: TGTGCCAGCAGCTTCATGAGCTCTGGAAACACCATATATTTT. It yields the protein CASSFMSSGNTIYF.

The CDR3 sequence is CAKSGTGTNTGELFF. CDR3 sequence (DNA): TGTGCCAAATCAGGGACAGGGACGAACACCGGGGAGCTGTTTTTT. The chain is built from TRBV7-2 and TRBJ2-2, with 9 bases identical to TRBD1. J gave up 0 bases and V 10 bases, and 6 bases lay outside the gene matches. The germline V gene has CDR1 SGHTA and CDR2 FQGNSA. This CDR3 is 15 amino acids long.

The chain has TRBV10-3 and TRBJ2-3; D not certain. CDR3 length: 15 amino acids. V was trimmed by 0 bases and J by 4 bases, leaving 11 bases between them. Germline V gene sequence: CDR1 ENHRY, CDR2 SYGVKD. The CDR3 DNA reads as TGTGCCATCAGTGAGTCAACCGGCGGCGCAGATACGCAGTATTTT. Protein sequence: CAISESTGGADTQYF.